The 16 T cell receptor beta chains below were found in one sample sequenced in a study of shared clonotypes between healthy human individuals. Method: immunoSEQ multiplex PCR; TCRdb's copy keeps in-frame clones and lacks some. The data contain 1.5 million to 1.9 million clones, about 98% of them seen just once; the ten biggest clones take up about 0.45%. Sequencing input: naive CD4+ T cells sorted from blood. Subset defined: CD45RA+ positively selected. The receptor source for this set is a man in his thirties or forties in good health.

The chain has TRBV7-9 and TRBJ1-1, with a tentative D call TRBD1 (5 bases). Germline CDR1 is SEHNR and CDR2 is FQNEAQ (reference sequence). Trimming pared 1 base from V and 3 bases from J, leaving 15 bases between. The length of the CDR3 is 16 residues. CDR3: CASSLGPGEMDTEAFF. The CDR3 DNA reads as TGTGCCAGCAGCTTAGGACCGGGGGAGATGGACACTGAAGCTTTCTTT.

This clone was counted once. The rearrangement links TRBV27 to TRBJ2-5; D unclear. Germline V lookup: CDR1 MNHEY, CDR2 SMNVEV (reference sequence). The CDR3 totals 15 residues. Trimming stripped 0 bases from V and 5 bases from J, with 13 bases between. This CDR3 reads CASSLSQTVYETQYF. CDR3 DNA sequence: TGTGCCAGCAGTTTATCACAAACGGTTTATGAGACCCAGTACTTC.

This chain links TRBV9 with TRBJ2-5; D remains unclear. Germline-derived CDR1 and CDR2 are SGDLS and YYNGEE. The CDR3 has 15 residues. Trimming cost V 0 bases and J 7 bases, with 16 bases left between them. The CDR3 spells CASSVGDAPGGTQYF. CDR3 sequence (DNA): TGTGCCAGCAGCGTAGGAGACGCACCGGGTGGGACCCAGTACTTC. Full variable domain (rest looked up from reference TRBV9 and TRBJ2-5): DSGVTQTPKHLITATGQRVTLRCSPRSGDLSVYWYQQSLDQGLQFLIQYYNGEERAKGNILERFSAQQFPDLHSELNLSSLELGDSALYFCASSVGDAPGGTQYFGPGTRLLVL.

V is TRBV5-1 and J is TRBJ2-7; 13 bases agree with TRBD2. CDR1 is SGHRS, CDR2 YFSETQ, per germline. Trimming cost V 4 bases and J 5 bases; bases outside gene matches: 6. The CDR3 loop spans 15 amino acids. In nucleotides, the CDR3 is TGCGCCAGCAGCCGCACTGGACTAGCGGGAGACGAGCAGTACTTC. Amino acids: CASSRTGLAGDEQYF.

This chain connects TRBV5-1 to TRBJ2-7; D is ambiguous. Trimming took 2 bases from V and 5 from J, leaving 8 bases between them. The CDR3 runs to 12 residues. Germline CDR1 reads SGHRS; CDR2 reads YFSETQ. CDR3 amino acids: CASSLRTDEQYF. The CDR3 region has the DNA TGCGCCAGCAGCTTAAGGACCGACGAGCAGTACTTC.

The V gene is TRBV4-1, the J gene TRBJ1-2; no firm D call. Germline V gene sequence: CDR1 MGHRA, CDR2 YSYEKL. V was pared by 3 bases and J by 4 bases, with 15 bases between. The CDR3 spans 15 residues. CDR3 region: CASSQGDMDGYGYTF. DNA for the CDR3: TGCGCCAGCAGCCAGGGAGACATGGACGGCTATGGCTACACCTTC.

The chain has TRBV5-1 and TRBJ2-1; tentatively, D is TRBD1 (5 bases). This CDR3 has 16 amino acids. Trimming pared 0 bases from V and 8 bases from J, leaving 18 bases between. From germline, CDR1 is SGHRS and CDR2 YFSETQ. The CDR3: CASSLVKGPVGDEQFF. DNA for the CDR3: TGCGCCAGCAGCTTGGTGAAAGGGCCCGTAGGGGATGAGCAGTTCTTC.

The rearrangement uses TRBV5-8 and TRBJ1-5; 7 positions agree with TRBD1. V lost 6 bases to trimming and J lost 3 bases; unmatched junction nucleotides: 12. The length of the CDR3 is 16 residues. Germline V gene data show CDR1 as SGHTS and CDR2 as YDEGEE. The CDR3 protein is CASTQSTGFFNQPQHF. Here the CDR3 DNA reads TGTGCCAGCACCCAATCGACAGGGTTCTTCAATCAGCCCCAGCATTTT.

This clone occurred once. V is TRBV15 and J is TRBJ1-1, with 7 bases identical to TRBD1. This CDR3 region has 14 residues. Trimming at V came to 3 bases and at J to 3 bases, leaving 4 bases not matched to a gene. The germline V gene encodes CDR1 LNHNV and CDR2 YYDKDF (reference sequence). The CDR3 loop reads CATSSNRGDTEAFF. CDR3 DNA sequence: TGTGCCACCAGCAGCAACAGGGGAGACACTGAAGCTTTCTTT.

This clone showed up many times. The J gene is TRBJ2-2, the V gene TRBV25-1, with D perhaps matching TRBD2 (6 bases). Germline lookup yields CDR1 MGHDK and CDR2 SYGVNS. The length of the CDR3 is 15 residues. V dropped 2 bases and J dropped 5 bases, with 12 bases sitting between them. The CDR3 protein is CASSEAGSGTGELFF. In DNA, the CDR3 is TGTGCCAGCAGTGAAGCCGGGAGCGGAACCGGGGAGCTGTTTTTT.

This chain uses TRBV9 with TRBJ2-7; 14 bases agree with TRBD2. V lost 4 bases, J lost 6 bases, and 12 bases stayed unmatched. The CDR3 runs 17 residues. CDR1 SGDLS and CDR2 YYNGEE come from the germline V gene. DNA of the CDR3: TGTGCCAGCAGCACTGGACTAGCGGGAGGAATTTTTGGCGAGCAGTACTTC. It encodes CASSTGLAGGIFGEQYF.

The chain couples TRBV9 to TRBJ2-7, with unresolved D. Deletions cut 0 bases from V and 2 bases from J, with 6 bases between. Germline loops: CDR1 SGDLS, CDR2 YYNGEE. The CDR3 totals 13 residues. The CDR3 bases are TGTGCCAGCAGCGTAGTATTGGCCTACGAGCAGTACTTC. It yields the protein CASSVVLAYEQYF.

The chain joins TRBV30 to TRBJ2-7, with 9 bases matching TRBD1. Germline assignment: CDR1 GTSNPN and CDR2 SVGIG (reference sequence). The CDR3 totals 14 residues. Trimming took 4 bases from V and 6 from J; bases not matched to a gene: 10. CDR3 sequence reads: CAWNRGRVFPEQYF. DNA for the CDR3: TGTGCCTGGAACAGGGGGCGGGTTTTTCCCGAGCAGTACTTC.

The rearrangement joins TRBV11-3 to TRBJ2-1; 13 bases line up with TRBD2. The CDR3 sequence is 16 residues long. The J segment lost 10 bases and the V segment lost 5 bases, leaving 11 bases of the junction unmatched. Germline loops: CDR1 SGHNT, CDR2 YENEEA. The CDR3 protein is CASSQWTSGSSGEQFF. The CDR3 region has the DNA TGTGCCAGCAGCCAATGGACTAGCGGGAGTAGTGGCGAGCAGTTCTTC.

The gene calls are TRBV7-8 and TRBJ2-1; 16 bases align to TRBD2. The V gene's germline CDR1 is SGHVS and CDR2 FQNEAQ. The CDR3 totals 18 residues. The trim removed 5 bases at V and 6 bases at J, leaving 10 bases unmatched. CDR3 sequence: CASSRGGLAGGPSNEQFF. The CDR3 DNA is TGTGCCAGCAGCAGAGGGGGACTAGCGGGAGGGCCTAGCAATGAGCAGTTCTTC.

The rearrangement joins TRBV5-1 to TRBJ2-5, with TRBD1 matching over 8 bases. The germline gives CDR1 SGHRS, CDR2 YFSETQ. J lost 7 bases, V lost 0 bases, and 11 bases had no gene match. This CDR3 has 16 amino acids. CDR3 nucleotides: TGCGCCAGCAGCTTGGAGACTGGGACAGGCCTGGGGACCCAGTACTTC. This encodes CASSLETGTGLGTQYF.